A selection of T cell receptor beta chains follows, all from one sample in a study of blood T cells in healthy people across ages. TCRdb fed the 5' RACE reads into MiXCR, producing one record per CDR3 protein. The sample has about 900,000 distinct CDR3 sequences, roughly 48% seen once. The specimen was blood. Receptors originate from a man aged 30 to 39 in good health. Each CDR3 is given with its conserved first and last residue. A D gene is named only where the DNA matches it firmly. The size entry is marked missing in some rows and otherwise reads once, few, many or a size class.

CDR3 DNA	CDR3 protein	D gene	clone size	J gene	V gene
TGCGCCAGCAGCCAAGATTGGAAGACGGGGGGGCTTGATGAGCAGTTCTTC	CASSQDWKTGGLDEQFF	TRBD2	many	TRBJ2-1	TRBV4-1
TGTGCCAGCACCCAACTGGATGAGGTTTATGGCTACACCTTC	CASTQLDEVYGYTF	NA	NA	TRBJ1-2	TRBV7-2
TGCGCCAGCAGCTTGGGGGAATCCGGTCAGCCCCAGCATTTT	CASSLGESGQPQHF	NA	few	TRBJ1-5	TRBV5-1
TGCAGCGTTGAAGATCGTGAGAGAACTAGCACAGATACGCAGTATTTT	CSVEDRERTSTDTQYF	NA	NA	TRBJ2-3	TRBV29-1
TGTGCCAGCAGCTTAAGGGCGGTGGACACTGAAGCTTTCTTT	CASSLRAVDTEAFF	NA	few	TRBJ1-1	TRBV7-2
TGCGCCAGCAGCCCTAACCTTGTCAACGGCCAAGAGACCCAGTACTTC	CASSPNLVNGQETQYF	NA	NA	TRBJ2-5	TRBV4-1
TGCGCCAGCAGCTTGGATGGACAGGGAGGCACTGAAGCTTTCTTT	CASSLDGQGGTEAFF	TRBD1	NA	TRBJ1-1	TRBV5-1
TGTGCCAGCAGCCCCCGATGGGGAGATACGCAGTATTTT	CASSPRWGDTQYF	NA	once	TRBJ2-3	TRBV9
TGCAGTGCTAGTCCCCCCTTAGGCACAGATACGCAGTATTTT	CSASPPLGTDTQYF	NA	NA	TRBJ2-3	TRBV20-1
TGTGCCAGCAGCTTCGAGAGTAGTAATTCACCCCTCCACTTT	CASSFESSNSPLHF	NA	many	TRBJ1-6	TRBV11-3
TGCGCCAGCAGCTCCCCCGTGCGTCTAGGACAGGCTAGCACAGATACGCAGTATTTT	CASSSPVRLGQASTDTQYF	TRBD1	NA	TRBJ2-3	TRBV5-1
TGCAGTGCTAGAGAGTCTAGCGGATCCCAGGGCGAGCAGTACTTC	CSARESSGSQGEQYF	TRBD2	NA	TRBJ2-7	TRBV20-1
TGTGCCAGCAGCTTAATCGCGGAGGGGACTTTGACAGATACGCAGTATTTT	CASSLIAEGTLTDTQYF	NA	many	TRBJ2-3	TRBV7-9
TGCGCCAGCAGCTCGCCGGGGACGTCTGGAGACACCATATATTTT	CASSSPGTSGDTIYF	NA	once	TRBJ1-3	TRBV5-1
TGTGCCAGCTACCCTCGCCCGAACAGCGGGCGGCCCAATGAGCAGTTCTTC	CASYPRPNSGRPNEQFF	NA	NA	TRBJ2-1	TRBV12-3/TRBV12-4
TGCAGTGCTCGCAGGGCTGCAGAAGAGACCCAGTACTTC	CSARRAAEETQYF	NA	few	TRBJ2-5	TRBV20-1
TGTGCCAGCAGCTCGACTAGCGGGGTAAAGACCCAGTACTTC	CASSSTSGVKTQYF	TRBD2	NA	TRBJ2-5	TRBV9
TGCGCCAGCAGCCAGGCCACAACTGCCTACGAGCAGTACTTC	CASSQATTAYEQYF	NA	NA	TRBJ2-7	TRBV4-1
TGTGCCAGCAGCCCCGGGCCCCCAGGGGCCGCTTTGAATGAGCAGTTCTTC	CASSPGPPGAALNEQFF	NA	NA	TRBJ2-1	TRBV4-2
TGTGCCAGCAGCTTAGTCTCGGGGGGGCGAACCGGGGAGCTGTTTTTT	CASSLVSGGRTGELFF	TRBD2	NA	TRBJ2-2	TRBV11-2
TGTGCCAGCAGTTTACTCGCGACGTACGAGCAGTACTTC	CASSLLATYEQYF	NA	many	TRBJ2-7	TRBV28
TGTGCCAGCAGTTTGGACCCTCTGACAGGGAGCAATCAGCCCCAGCATTTT	CASSLDPLTGSNQPQHF	TRBD1	NA	TRBJ1-5	TRBV27
TGTGCCAGCAGTGCCAACAGGGTTGGGGCCAACGTCCTGACTTTC	CASSANRVGANVLTF	NA	NA	TRBJ2-6	TRBV6-1
TGTGCCAGCAGAAGGGACTTACATGGATCCTACAATGAGCAGTTCTTC	CASRRDLHGSYNEQFF	NA	NA	TRBJ2-1	TRBV6-2/TRBV6-3
TGTGCCAGCAGCTTAGCGGCGGGGGGGCCCAATGAGCAGTTCTTC	CASSLAAGGPNEQFF	TRBD2	NA	TRBJ2-1	TRBV7-2
TGCGCCAGCAGCTTGGTCCCACCCAACTACGAGCAGTACTTC	CASSLVPPNYEQYF	NA	NA	TRBJ2-7	TRBV5-1
TGCGCCAGCAGCTTTACCGGGCCGAACACAGATACGCAGTATTTT	CASSFTGPNTDTQYF	NA	many	TRBJ2-3	TRBV5-1
TGTGCCAGCAGCCATCCCAGGACAGCTAATGAAAAACTGTTTTTT	CASSHPRTANEKLFF	NA	few	TRBJ1-4	TRBV25-1
TGTGCCAGCAGCTTAGTGATGGGCACAGATACGCAGTATTTT	CASSLVMGTDTQYF	NA	NA	TRBJ2-3	TRBV7-2
TGTGCCAGTGGGGACAGGGGACCCTACAATGAGCAGTTCTTC	CASGDRGPYNEQFF	TRBD1	few	TRBJ2-1	TRBV12-3/TRBV12-4
TGCAGTGCGCCGAACCCGGGACAGGTAACCTACGAGCAGTACTTC	CSAPNPGQVTYEQYF	TRBD1	many	TRBJ2-7	TRBV20-1
TGTGCCAGCTCACCATATACAGCCCAAGAGACCCAGTACTTC	CASSPYTAQETQYF	NA	few	TRBJ2-5	TRBV18
TGTGCCAGCGATAAACCTAGCGGGAGCTCCTACGAGCAGTACTTC	CASDKPSGSSYEQYF	TRBD2	few	TRBJ2-7	TRBV7-9
TGTGCCAGCAGCTCCAGGGCAAACACCTACGAGCAGTACTTC	CASSSRANTYEQYF	NA	NA	TRBJ2-7	TRBV7-2
TGTGCCAGCATCGGTTGGTCGACCCCAGATACGCAGTATTTT	CASIGWSTPDTQYF	NA	few	TRBJ2-3	TRBV28
TGTGCCAGCAGTTTTCTACAGGGCAACTACGAGCAGTACTTC	CASSFLQGNYEQYF	NA	NA	TRBJ2-7	TRBV28
TGTGCCAGCTCACCACGTTCCGGGGTCGGCTATGGCTACACCTTC	CASSPRSGVGYGYTF	NA	NA	TRBJ1-2	TRBV18
TGTGCCAGCAGCTCTACAGGGGCAACGAACACCGGGGAGCTGTTTTTT	CASSSTGATNTGELFF	TRBD1	many	TRBJ2-2	TRBV7-3
TGTGCCAGCAGTTCACCGGGACGGAATCGCTACGAGCAGTACTTC	CASSSPGRNRYEQYF	NA	NA	TRBJ2-7	TRBV12-3/TRBV12-4
TGTGCCAGCAGCCAAGCCGGGACATTGGAGTACTTC	CASSQAGTLEYF	NA	NA	TRBJ2-5	TRBV3-1